These 20 T cell receptor beta chains were sequenced from one sample in a study of T cells in Graves' hyperthyroidism and ophthalmopathy. Amplification yielded TCR beta CDR3 regions, with RNA transcripts as the source. An initial round of RT-PCR targeting the TCR CDR3 relied on the HTBI primer set. TCRdb reprocessed the multiplex PCR reads via MiXCR and lists one record per CDR3 protein. The profile shows 400,000 to 500,000 distinct CDR3 sequences, roughly 14% of them singletons. The sample taken for sequencing was blood. These receptors were taken from a young man with Graves' ophthalmopathy.

This clonotype was found many times. The chain joins TRBV10-3 to TRBJ1-1; D is uncertain. The CDR3 is 12 residues long. The V gene's germline CDR1 is ENHRY and CDR2 SYGVKD. Trimming cost V 11 bases and J 1 base, with 11 bases left between them. The CDR3 spells CAAQTGNTEAFF. CDR3 bases: TGTGCCGCCCAAACGGGGAACACTGAAGCTTTCTTT.

This clonotype has only a few counts. The V call is TRBV4-1, the J call TRBJ2-5; D call uncertain. The germline V and J ends were trimmed by 0 bases and 5 bases, with 13 bases remaining between them. The germline gives CDR1 MGHRA, CDR2 YSYEKL. CDR3 length: 15 residues. CDR3 DNA: TGCGCCAGCAGCCAAGATCCGGTCATGAGGGAGACCCAGTACTTC. This gives the protein CASSQDPVMRETQYF.

This clonotype was observed at least ten times. This chain joins TRBV7-9 and TRBJ2-7, with 10 bases that match TRBD1. This CDR3 contains 16 residues. Germline CDR1 reads SEHNR; CDR2 reads FQNEAQ (reference sequence). The V segment lost 0 bases and the J segment 3 bases; nucleotides outside the gene matches: 5. For the CDR3, the DNA is TGTGCCAGCAGCTTAGCGGAGGGACAGGGGAGCTACGAGCAGTACTTC. As protein: CASSLAEGQGSYEQYF.

Points on this clonotype: With a much larger clone just one base away, this may be a read error. The rearrangement uses TRBV6-1 and TRBJ2-7, with TRBD1 matching over 9 bases. The DNA end lines up better with TRBJ2-1; the J call may be wrong. This CDR3 is 14 amino acids long. Germline V lookup: CDR1 MNHNS, CDR2 SASEGT. The CDR3 DNA sequence: TGTGCCAGCAGTGAATACAGGGGGCAATACGAGCAGTTCTTC. This codes for CASSEYRGQYEQFF.

As concerns this clonotype: Since a much larger clone is just one base distant, this may be a read error. This chain uses TRBV6-4 with TRBJ2-7, with TRBD1 identical over 7 bases. The last part of the DNA fits TRBJ2-1 better; the J call may be wrong. Germline assignment: CDR1 MRHNA and CDR2 SNTAGT. The CDR3 runs to 18 residues. The CDR3 sequence is CASSEALATGPSAYEQFF. CDR3 in DNA: TGTGCCAGCAGTGAAGCTTTAGCGACAGGGCCTTCCGCCTACGAGCAGTTCTTC.

This clonotype has ten or more counts. The chain carries TRBV15 and TRBJ1-1; D is uncertain. This CDR3 has 13 residues. Trimming left V 1 base short and J 1 base short, with 4 bases between. Germline V CDR1 and CDR2: LNHNV, YYDKDF (reference sequence). The CDR3 nucleotides read TGTGCCACCAGCAGAGTCAGGAACACTGAAGCTTTCTTT. Protein sequence: CATSRVRNTEAFF.

This clonotype was seen repeatedly, ten times or more. The chain recombines TRBV3-1 with TRBJ2-7; TRBD2 is a possible D gene (6 bases). This CDR3 is built from 14 residues. Germline assignment: CDR1 LGHDT and CDR2 YNNKEL (reference sequence). V gave up 4 bases and J gave up 5 bases, with 15 bases separating them. The CDR3 reads CASSPWAGRNEQYF. DNA for the CDR3: TGTGCCAGCAGCCCATGGGCGGGAAGGAACGAGCAGTACTTC.

This clonotype was seen a handful of times. This chain uses TRBV25-1 with TRBJ2-1; either TRBD1 or TRBD2 may supply D (5 bases each). The germline gives CDR1 MGHDK, CDR2 SYGVNS. This CDR3 has 13 residues. Trimming cost V 3 bases and J 6 bases, with 9 bases left between them. CDR3 loop: CASSEGPSNEQFF. DNA for the CDR3: TGTGCCAGCAGTGAGGGACCTTCCAATGAGCAGTTCTTC.

Note on this clonotype: One base away lies a much larger clone, so this may be a sequencing read error. DNA for the CDR3: TGTGCCAGCAGGCGAGACAGCGCCGTCTCTAACTATGGCTACACCTTC. This gives the protein CASRRDSAVSNYGYTF. This chain links TRBV6-2 or TRBV6-3 with TRBJ1-2, with D perhaps matching TRBD1 (5 bases). This CDR3 spans 16 amino acids. The germline V gene encodes CDR1 MNHEY and CDR2 SVGEGT. V was clipped by 6 bases and J by 0 bases, with 17 bases between them.

This clonotype was seen many times. This rearrangement joins TRBV27 to TRBJ1-1, with D possibly being TRBD1 (6 bases). The CDR3 covers 16 residues. V was trimmed by 1 base and J by 0 bases, leaving 12 bases between them. Germline assignment: CDR1 MNHEY and CDR2 SMNVEV (reference sequence). For the CDR3, the DNA is TGTGCCAGCAGTTTATACGCGACAGGCCTGAACACTGAAGCTTTCTTT. Translation: CASSLYATGLNTEAFF.

This clonotype was picked up a small number of times. The chain carries TRBV14 and TRBJ2-1; the D is unclear. Germline CDR1 SGHDN, CDR2 FVKESK. The V gene lost 1 base and the J gene lost 0 bases, with 13 bases spanning the gap. This CDR3 is built from 17 residues. CDR3: CASSQAPEISSYNEQFF. CDR3 DNA: TGTGCCAGCAGCCAAGCCCCCGAGATTAGCTCCTACAATGAGCAGTTCTTC.

This clonotype was detected ten times or more. In DNA, the CDR3 is TGTGCCAGCAGTTTTTATCGAGCGTCGGGGAATGAGCAGTTCTTC. It codes for CASSFYRASGNEQFF. The V and J genes are TRBV28 and TRBJ2-1; TRBD2 is a possible D gene (5 bases). The CDR3 sequence is 15 residues long. Germline V gene sequence: CDR1 MDHEN, CDR2 SYDVKM. Trimming took off 3 bases at V and 7 bases at J, with 16 bases between the two ends.

In this sample, this clonotype turned up many times. This chain joins TRBV6-2 or TRBV6-3 and TRBJ2-5; tentatively, D is TRBD2 (7 bases). V gave up 2 bases and J gave up 0 bases, with 13 bases separating them. Per germline, CDR1 MNHEY and CDR2 SVGEGT. This CDR3 region has 16 residues. This CDR3 reads CASSYPAGAHQETQYF. CDR3 DNA sequence: TGTGCCAGCAGTTACCCTGCGGGGGCGCACCAAGAGACCCAGTACTTC.

In this sample, this clonotype turned up a few times. The chain couples TRBV14 to TRBJ1-5; 9 nucleotides match TRBD1. CDR1 is SGHDN and CDR2 is FVKESK in the germline V gene. The trim removed 0 bases at V and 7 bases at J, leaving 7 bases unmatched. The CDR3 is 16 residues long. The CDR3 sequence is CASSQEGNRGQQPQHF. The CDR3 DNA reads as TGTGCCAGCAGCCAAGAGGGGAACAGGGGGCAACAGCCCCAGCATTTT.

The CDR3 loop is CASSISDRKHGQYF. CDR3 in DNA: TGTGCCAGTAGTATTTCGGACAGGAAGCATGGGCAGTACTTC. The rearrangement links TRBV19 to TRBJ2-7; 7 nucleotides match TRBD1. In germline, CDR1 is LNHDA, CDR2 SQIVND (reference sequence). There are 14 residues in the CDR3. The V gene end was trimmed by 3 bases and the J gene end by 9 bases; junction bases not matched to a gene: 11.

The CDR3 coding sequence is TGTGCCAGTAGTATCCACCGGGACAAGTCCTACGAGCAGTACTTC. It specifies CASSIHRDKSYEQYF. J is TRBJ2-7 and V is TRBV19, with D maybe TRBD1 (6 bases). Trimming removed 3 bases at V and 1 base at J, with 13 bases between. The germline V gene encodes CDR1 LNHDA and CDR2 SQIVND (reference sequence). The CDR3 contains 15 residues.

This clonotype was seen a handful of times. The chain links TRBV15 to TRBJ2-3; 7 nucleotides match TRBD1. This CDR3 comprises 16 residues. The V gene's germline CDR1 is LNHNV and CDR2 YYDKDF (reference sequence). V was clipped by 1 base and J by 3 bases; unmatched bases: 7. The CDR3 region is CATSRAGQGQTDTQYF. CDR3 bases: TGTGCCACCAGCAGAGCGGGTCAGGGACAGACAGATACGCAGTATTTT. Complete variable domain (other parts from reference TRBV15 and TRBJ2-3): DAMVIQNPRYQVTQFGKPVTLSCSQTLNHNVMYWYQQKSSQAPKLLFHYYDKDFNNEADTPDNFQSRRPNTSFCFLDIRSPGLGDTAMYLCATSRAGQGQTDTQYFGPGTRLTVL.

Notes on this clonotype: Possible read error: a much larger clone is one base away. The chain has TRBV18 and TRBJ1-1, with 7 bases matching TRBD1. This CDR3 has 15 amino acids. With 3 bases clipped from V and 4 bases from J, the junction kept 8 bases outside the gene matches. Germline V CDR1 and CDR2: KGHSH, LQKENI. The CDR3: CASSPRGTESTEAFF. The CDR3 DNA sequence: TGTGCCAGCTCACCGAGGGGGACAGAGAGCACTGAAGCTTTCTTT.

The genes are TRBV9 and TRBJ2-2; 10 bases are a match to TRBD2. The germline gives CDR1 SGDLS, CDR2 YYNGEE. V trimming: 3 bases; J trimming: 5 bases; junction bases outside the gene matches: 7. The CDR3 runs to 16 residues. The CDR3 region is CASSASGRGRTGELFF. CDR3 nucleotides: TGTGCCAGCAGCGCAAGCGGGAGGGGTAGAACCGGGGAGCTGTTTTTT.

This clonotype has just a few counts. This may be a read error, as it is one base from a much larger clone. The chain uses TRBV7-8 and TRBJ2-1; 8 bases align to TRBD2. Germline CDR1 and CDR2: SGHVS and FQNEAQ. V was pared by 3 bases and J by 6 bases, with 1 base of the junction left unmatched. The CDR3 contains 13 residues. DNA of the CDR3: TGTGCCAGCAGCTTCGGGACTAGCAATGAGCAGTTCTTC. It yields the protein CASSFGTSNEQFF. Together with reference TRBV7-8 and TRBJ2-1, the CDR3 gives the full variable domain: GAGVSQSPRYKVAKRGQDVALRCDPISGHVSLFWYQQALGQGPEFLTYFQNEAQLDKSGLPSDRFFAERPEGSVSTLKIQRTQQEDSAVYLCASSFGTSNEQFFGPGTRLTVL.